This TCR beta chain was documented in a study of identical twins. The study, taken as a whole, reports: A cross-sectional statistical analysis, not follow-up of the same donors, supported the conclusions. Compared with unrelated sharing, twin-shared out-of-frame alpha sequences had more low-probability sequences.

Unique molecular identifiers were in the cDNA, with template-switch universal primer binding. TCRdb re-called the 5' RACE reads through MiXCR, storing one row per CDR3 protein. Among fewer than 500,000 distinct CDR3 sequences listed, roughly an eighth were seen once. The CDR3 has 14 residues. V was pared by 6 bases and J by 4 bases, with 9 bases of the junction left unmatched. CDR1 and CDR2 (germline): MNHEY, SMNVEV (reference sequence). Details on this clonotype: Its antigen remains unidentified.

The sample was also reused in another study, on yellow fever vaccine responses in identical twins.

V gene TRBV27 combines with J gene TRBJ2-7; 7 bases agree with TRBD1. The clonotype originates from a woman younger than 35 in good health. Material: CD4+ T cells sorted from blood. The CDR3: CASRRPGTEYEQYF. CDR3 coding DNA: TGTGCCAGCAGGCGACCCGGGACAGAGTACGAGCAGTACTTC.